These 26 T cell receptor beta chains share one sample of origin, sequenced in a study of blood T cells in healthy people across ages. Primed by a sample-barcoded 5' primer and a J-beta primer mix, a second PCR proceeded for about 6 to 11 cycles. TCRdb recomputed calls from the 5' RACE reads with MiXCR, one row per CDR3 protein. The table includes fewer than 950,000 distinct CDR3 sequences, 53% detected once. Sequenced material: blood. Receptors were obtained from a man older than 75 in good health.

The table lists this clonotype with a few counts. V is TRBV10-3 and J is TRBJ1-6; D ambiguous. V shed 10 bases and J shed 0 bases, with 16 bases lying between them. The CDR3 is made up of 16 amino acids. Germline CDR1 is ENHRY and CDR2 is SYGVKD. The CDR3 region is CATRASTSSYNSPLHF. CDR3 DNA: TGTGCCACCCGAGCGAGTACCAGCTCCTATAATTCACCCCTCCACTTT.

The rearrangement uses TRBV7-2 and TRBJ2-2; D is possibly TRBD1 (6 bases). Germline-derived CDR1 and CDR2 are SGHTA and FQGNSA. Trimming stripped 2 bases from V and 6 bases from J, with 13 bases between. The CDR3 loop spans 15 amino acids. This CDR3 reads CASSLNRAGAGELFF. CDR3 in DNA: TGTGCCAGCAGCTTAAACAGGGCGGGCGCCGGGGAGCTGTTTTTT.

This rearrangement joins TRBV10-3 to TRBJ2-7; no reliable D call. Germline V gives CDR1 ENHRY, CDR2 SYGVKD. The CDR3 totals 13 residues. Trimming removed 11 bases at V and 3 bases at J, with 17 bases between. In DNA, the CDR3 is TGTGCCTCTTCGACCGATACATACTACGAGCAGTACTTC. Residues: CASSTDTYYEQYF.

This clonotype is a singleton in its sample. This may stem from a read error, because a much larger clone lies one nucleotide away. The chain carries TRBV20-1 and TRBJ2-7; D is perhaps TRBD2 (5 bases). Germline V CDR1 and CDR2: DFQATT, SNEGSKA (reference sequence). The CDR3 has 15 amino acids. Between the trimmed V and J ends, which lost 1 base and 0 bases, there was a span of 13 bases. The CDR3 nucleotides read TGCAGTGCTAGAGGTAGCGATTTCGCCTCCTACGAGCAGTACTTC. Residues: CSARGSDFASYEQYF.

The V and J genes are TRBV2 and TRBJ2-1, with 11 bases that match TRBD2. This CDR3 is 16 amino acids long. V lost 0 bases to trimming and J lost 8 bases; unmatched junction nucleotides: 6. CDR1 SNHLY and CDR2 FYNNEI come from the germline V gene. The CDR3 loop reads CASSEARSGRGDEQFF. The CDR3 DNA reads TGTGCCAGCAGTGAAGCGCGTAGCGGGAGGGGCGATGAGCAGTTCTTC.

The V gene is TRBV5-6, the J gene TRBJ2-1; D unclear. This CDR3 is built from 14 residues. Germline values: CDR1 SGHDT, CDR2 YYEEEE. Trimming shortened V by 3 bases and J by 0 bases, and 7 bases separated the two germline ends. The CDR3 protein is CASSSDDSYNEQFF. The CDR3 coding sequence is TGTGCCAGCAGCTCGGATGACTCCTACAATGAGCAGTTCTTC.

V and J are TRBV4-1 and TRBJ2-2; 11 nucleotides agree with TRBD2. Trimming removed 1 base from V and 3 bases from J; junction bases left unmatched: 13. This CDR3 region has 20 residues. Germline V gene lookup returns CDR1 MGHRA and CDR2 YSYEKL. CDR3 loop: CASSQAFLGLAGGDTGELFF. CDR3 bases: TGCGCCAGCAGCCAAGCTTTCTTAGGGCTAGCGGGAGGAGACACCGGGGAGCTGTTTTTT.

Worth noting for this clonotype: Sequence at one end of the junction differs from germline and may be a read error. The gene calls are TRBV20-1 and TRBJ2-3; 7 nucleotides align to TRBD2. The CDR3 has 13 amino acids. Germline CDR1 DFQATT, CDR2 SNEGSKA (reference sequence). The CDR3 reads CSARETSRDTQYF. The CDR3 DNA reads TGCAGTGCTAGGGAGACTAGCAGAGATACGCAGTATTTT.

The chain has TRBV6-5 and TRBJ2-1, with D perhaps matching TRBD2 (6 bases). CDR3 length equals 13 residues. Germline V gene sequence: CDR1 MNHEY, CDR2 SVGAGI. V shed 6 bases and J shed 3 bases, with 9 bases lying between them. In nucleotides, the CDR3 is TGTGCCAGCAGGCCGGGGGTCTACAATGAGCAGTTCTTC. It translates to CASRPGVYNEQFF.

The V and J genes are TRBV4-1 and TRBJ2-1, with 7 bases matching TRBD2. CDR1 MGHRA and CDR2 YSYEKL come from the germline V gene. V gave up 4 bases and J gave up 5 bases; unmatched junction bases: 8. The CDR3 contains 15 residues. The CDR3 DNA reads as TGCGCCAGCAGCCTTCCCGGGACTATTAACAATGAGCAGTTCTTC. Its translation: CASSLPGTINNEQFF.

The CDR3 region is CASSLEGGYEQFF. CDR3 DNA sequence: TGCGCCAGCAGCTTGGAGGGGGGATATGAGCAGTTCTTC. The chain employs TRBV5-1 and TRBJ2-1; TRBD1 or TRBD2 may be the D gene (6 bases each). The length of the CDR3 is 13 residues. The V end lost 0 bases, the J end lost 8 bases, and 9 bases lay between the germline ends. The germline V gene encodes CDR1 SGHRS and CDR2 YFSETQ.

This clonotype was seen only a few times. This chain joins TRBV28 and TRBJ2-7; no clear D. The CDR3 contains 14 residues. Trimming took 10 bases from V and 4 from J, leaving 20 bases between them. Germline V CDR1 and CDR2: MDHEN, SYDVKM. The CDR3 here is CATSGETLRYEQYF. CDR3 sequence (DNA): TGTGCCACCTCTGGTGAGACTCTGAGATACGAGCAGTACTTC. Complete variable domain (other parts from reference TRBV28 and TRBJ2-7): DVKVTQSSRYLVKRTGEKVFLECVQDMDHENMFWYRQDPGLGLRLIYFSYDVKMKEKGDIPEGYSVSREKKERFSLILESASTNQTSMYLCATSGETLRYEQYFGPGTRLTVT.

This clonotype was picked up a small number of times. The rearrangement joins TRBV7-2 to TRBJ2-7; D is ambiguous. Trimming pared 1 base from V and 5 bases from J, leaving 9 bases between. Germline CDR1 SGHTA, CDR2 FQGNSA. CDR3 length equals 13 residues. CDR3 nucleotide sequence: TGTGCCAGCAGCTTAGTGTTTTCGGACGAGCAGTACTTC. Translating gives CASSLVFSDEQYF.

A single count supports this clonotype. V gene TRBV18 combines with J gene TRBJ2-3; D is unclear. Germline CDR1 reads KGHSH; CDR2 reads LQKENI. The CDR3 length is 15 residues. V dropped 3 bases and J dropped 2 bases, with 12 bases sitting between them. The CDR3 sequence is CASSPLAAITDTQYF. CDR3 DNA: TGTGCCAGCTCACCCCTGGCGGCTATCACAGATACGCAGTATTTT.

The chain joins TRBV7-3 to TRBJ2-1, with D perhaps matching TRBD2 (7 bases). Germline V gene lookup returns CDR1 SGHTA and CDR2 FQGTGA. The CDR3 is 16 amino acids. Between the trimmed V and J ends, which lost 1 base and 6 bases, there was a span of 16 bases. The CDR3 reads CASSLKGGLGGNEQFF. The DNA of the CDR3 is TGTGCCAGCAGCTTAAAGGGCGGACTAGGGGGCAATGAGCAGTTCTTC.

A word on this clonotype: A much larger clone lies a single base off, so this may be a read error. The V and J genes are TRBV28 and TRBJ2-5, with 8 positions matching TRBD1. CDR1 is MDHEN and CDR2 is SYDVKM in the germline V gene. The CDR3 length is 15 residues. CDR3 sequence: CASRQTGGGQETLYF. CDR3 nucleotide sequence: TGTGCCAGCAGACAAACAGGGGGAGGCCAAGAGACCCTGTACTTC.

This clonotype was observed a few times. The rearrangement links TRBV2 to TRBJ2-7; TRBD1 agrees at 8 bases. This CDR3 has 17 amino acids. The V gene's germline CDR1 is SNHLY and CDR2 FYNNEI. Unmatched junction bases numbered 8, after V lost 1 base and J lost 0 bases. In DNA form, the CDR3 reads TGTGCCAGCAGTGAAGACAGGGGGTTACCAAGCTCCTACGAGCAGTACTTC. Translation: CASSEDRGLPSSYEQYF.

This chain uses TRBV4-1 with TRBJ2-7, with a possible D match to TRBD1 (6 bases). The CDR3 has 12 amino acids. Per the germline V gene, CDR1 is MGHRA and CDR2 is YSYEKL. Trimming removed 3 bases at V and 6 bases at J, with 9 bases between. CDR3 coding DNA: TGCGCCAGCAGCCAGACAGGCGGCGAGCAGTACTTC. Translation gives CASSQTGGEQYF.

Here the CDR3 reads CASSSRTGGTFNYGYTF. CDR3 coding DNA: TGCGCCAGCAGCTCCCGGACAGGGGGAACATTTAACTATGGCTACACCTTC. J is TRBJ1-2 and V is TRBV5-1, with 10 bases aligning to TRBD1. Looked up from germline, CDR1 is SGHRS and CDR2 is YFSETQ. V lost 3 bases to trimming and J lost 1 base; unmatched junction nucleotides: 9. This CDR3 region has 17 residues.

This clonotype was found a few times. J is TRBJ2-3 and V is TRBV20-1; TRBD2 aligns across 8 bases. The CDR3 covers 16 residues. Trimming at V came to 1 base and at J to 14 bases, leaving 20 bases not matched to a gene. CDR1 and CDR2 (germline): DFQATT, SNEGSKA (reference sequence). The CDR3 DNA sequence: TGCAGTGCTAGAGGGGACGACGGGAGGGCCGGCAGATACGCGTATTTT. As protein: CSARGDDGRAGRYAYF.

The chain joins TRBV6-1 to TRBJ2-3; TRBD1 matches at 9 bases. Germline assignment: CDR1 MNHNS and CDR2 SASEGT. J lost 5 bases, V lost 7 bases, and 7 bases had no gene match. CDR3 length equals 14 residues. The CDR3 region has the DNA TGTGCCAGCATATCGGGACAGGGTGGAGATACGCAGTATTTT. Its translation: CASISGQGGDTQYF.

The chain is built from TRBV20-1 and TRBJ2-7, with D possibly TRBD1 on 6 matching bases. Germline lookup yields CDR1 DFQATT and CDR2 SNEGSKA (reference sequence). The CDR3 runs to 12 residues. Trimming shortened V by 6 bases and J by 2 bases, and 11 bases separated the two germline ends. CDR3: CSAERTAYEQYF. CDR3 nucleotides: TGCAGTGCCGAACGGACAGCCTACGAGCAGTACTTC.

This chain uses TRBV15 with TRBJ1-4; D gene ambiguous. V was pared by 0 bases and J by 15 bases, with 14 bases between. This CDR3 has 13 residues. CDR1 and CDR2 (germline): LNHNV, YYDKDF (reference sequence). The CDR3 is CATSRDQVQKVFF. CDR3 DNA: TGTGCCACCAGCAGAGATCAAGTCCAAAAGGTGTTTTTT.

V and J are TRBV27 and TRBJ2-7, with TRBD2 matching 8 bases. The V gene end was trimmed by 3 bases and the J gene end by 9 bases; junction bases not matched to a gene: 7. Germline values: CDR1 MNHEY, CDR2 SMNVEV (reference sequence). This CDR3 is built from 13 residues. The CDR3 DNA follows: TGTGCCAGCAGTTTTGGGACTAGTCATCGGCAGTACTTC. Translated: CASSFGTSHRQYF.

The chain joins TRBV29-1 to TRBJ2-1, with 13 bases that match TRBD2. The CDR3 is 14 residues long. V lost 6 bases, J lost 5 bases, and 4 bases stayed unmatched. Germline V lookup: CDR1 SQVTM, CDR2 ANQGSEA. The CDR3 sequence: CSVPGLAGNNEQFF. CDR3 DNA sequence: TGCAGCGTCCCGGGACTAGCGGGGAACAATGAGCAGTTCTTC.

This clonotype has a single count. This chain joins TRBV6-1 and TRBJ2-1; perhaps TRBD2 as D (5 bases). In germline, CDR1 is MNHNS, CDR2 SASEGT. The CDR3 is 16 residues long. V gave up 5 bases and J gave up 5 bases, with 19 bases separating them. DNA for the CDR3: TGTGCCAGCAGTTCGATCTCTCTAGCAAATGACAATGAGCAGTTCTTC. Its translation: CASSSISLANDNEQFF.